These 21 T cell receptor beta chains were sequenced from one sample in a study of CD8+CD57+ T cells in acquired aplastic anemia. TCR beta VDJ and CDR3 profiling used genomic DNA as template. TCRdb re-derived calls from the reads in MiXCR, one entry per CDR3 protein. The data hold 150,000 to 200,000 distinct CDR3 sequences, with more than 45% observed a single time. Sequencing was done on patients that had shown CD8+CD57+ cell expansion by flow cytometry. The sample comprised sorted CD4+, CD8+, or CD8+CD57+ T cells (not recorded which) from PBMCs. These receptors originate from a human donor with aplastic anemia.

This clonotype has ten or more counts. The J gene is TRBJ2-2, the V gene TRBV20-1; D gene ambiguous. Germline loops: CDR1 DFQATT, CDR2 SNEGSKA (reference sequence). The CDR3 covers 13 residues. V was pared by 6 bases and J by 0 bases, with 8 bases between. The DNA of the CDR3 is TGCAGTGCGCCAAGGGCGAACACCGGGGAGCTGTTTTTT. This codes for CSAPRANTGELFF.

The chain employs TRBV29-1 and TRBJ2-1, with TRBD1 identical over 7 bases. The CDR3 has 15 residues. V gave up 7 bases and J gave up 9 bases; unmatched junction bases: 18. The germline CDR1 and CDR2 sequences are SQVTM and ANQGSEA. The CDR3 loop is CSARQQGVLDTEQFF. Here the CDR3 DNA reads TGCAGCGCACGACAGCAGGGGGTTTTGGACACTGAGCAGTTCTTC.

The chain links TRBV19 to TRBJ2-6; D is uncertain. The V and J ends lost 5 bases and 0 bases respectively, with 5 bases between them. Germline CDR1 and CDR2: LNHDA and SQIVND (reference sequence). The CDR3 runs to 14 residues. The CDR3 DNA is TGTGCCAGTAGTGCTCCCTCTGGGGCCAACGTCCTGACTTTC. Translating gives CASSAPSGANVLTF.

The chain carries TRBV3-1 and TRBJ1-2; 7 positions match TRBD1. Looked up from germline, CDR1 is LGHDT and CDR2 is YNNKEL (reference sequence). The V segment lost 1 base and the J segment 4 bases; nucleotides outside the gene matches: 3. This CDR3 is built from 14 residues. The CDR3 DNA reads as TGTGCCAGCAGCCAAGGACAGGGCTTCTATGGCTACACCTTC. This encodes CASSQGQGFYGYTF.

This clonotype was observed once. The chain carries TRBV15 and TRBJ2-7; no clear D gene. V was cut by 2 bases and J by 0 bases, with 5 bases left in between. This CDR3 is 13 amino acids long. Looked up from germline, CDR1 is LNHNV and CDR2 is YYDKDF (reference sequence). CDR3 nucleotides: TGTGCCACCAGCAGACAGGCCTCCTACGAGCAGTACTTC. It translates to CATSRQASYEQYF.

With respect to this clonotype: The junction differs from germline at one of its ends, possibly a read error. J is TRBJ2-7 and V is TRBV7-9, with 10 bases matching TRBD1. This CDR3 region has 14 residues. The V gene's germline CDR1 is SEHNR and CDR2 FQNEAQ (reference sequence). DNA for the CDR3: TGTTCCAGCAGCTTAGACAGGGGGCTGTCCGAGCAGTACTTC. Protein sequence: CSSSLDRGLSEQYF.

Notes on this clonotype: This CDR3 fails to terminate in the conserved phenylalanine or tryptophan, so it likely reflects a read error. The chain recombines TRBV7-3 with TRBJ2-7; D remains ambiguous. V dropped 5 bases and J dropped 2 bases, with 7 bases sitting between them. Germline loops: CDR1 SGHTA, CDR2 FQGTGA. CDR3 size: 12 residues. CDR3 region: CASSPRAYEQYL. The CDR3 nucleotides read TGTGCCAGCAGCCCCCGGGCCTACGAGCAGTACCTC.

This clonotype was counted once. The chain employs TRBV15 and TRBJ1-3; unclear D gene. V was cut by 7 bases and J by 0 bases, with 10 bases left in between. Germline loops: CDR1 LNHNV, CDR2 YYDKDF (reference sequence). The CDR3 length is 14 residues. CDR3 sequence (DNA): TGTGCCACCACCCCTGGGAGCTCTGGAAACACCATATATTTT. Its translation: CATTPGSSGNTIYF.

The chain has TRBV30 and TRBJ2-2; 7 nucleotides line up with TRBD2. The germline V gene encodes CDR1 GTSNPN and CDR2 SVGIG (reference sequence). Trimming removed 0 bases from V and 1 base from J; junction bases left unmatched: 2. CDR3 size: 15 residues. The CDR3 here is CAWSVGLGNTGELFF. Written as DNA, the CDR3 is TGTGCCTGGAGTGTTGGACTAGGGAACACCGGGGAGCTGTTTTTT. The full variable domain, with the rest looked up from reference TRBV30 and TRBJ2-2, is SQTIHQWPATLVQPVGSPLSLECTVEGTSNPNLYWYRQAAGRGLQLLFYSVGIGQISSEVPQNLSASRPQDRQFILSSKKLLLSDSGFYLCAWSVGLGNTGELFFGEGSRLTVL.

This clonotype was recorded many times. This chain links TRBV30 with TRBJ2-3; TRBD2 agrees at 10 bases. Trimming removed 5 bases from V and 4 bases from J; junction bases left unmatched: 6. CDR1 GTSNPN and CDR2 SVGIG come from the germline V gene (reference sequence). The CDR3 sequence is 14 residues long. This CDR3 is CAWQTGTSADTQYF. The CDR3 region has the DNA TGTGCCTGGCAAACCGGGACTAGCGCAGATACGCAGTATTTT.

Only a few counts were recorded for this clonotype. The rearrangement uses TRBV29-1 and TRBJ2-1; 11 nucleotides line up with TRBD2. CDR1 SQVTM and CDR2 ANQGSEA come from the germline V gene. The junction had 6 bases not matched to a gene; V was cut back by 4 bases and J by 7 bases. This CDR3 has 14 residues. DNA of the CDR3: TGCAGCGTTGGTAGCGGGGGGGCGAGTAATGAGCAGTTCTTC. Translating it yields CSVGSGGASNEQFF.

The chain joins TRBV19 to TRBJ1-1; no firm D call. The germline gives CDR1 LNHDA, CDR2 SQIVND (reference sequence). The V gene lost 7 bases and the J gene lost 10 bases, with 13 bases spanning the gap. The CDR3 is made up of 11 amino acids. The CDR3 is CASIYGRVAFF. In DNA form, the CDR3 reads TGTGCCAGTATTTATGGGCGGGTAGCTTTCTTT.

This clonotype was seen many times. The chain combines TRBV2 with TRBJ2-5; a possible D gene is TRBD1 (6 bases). Looked up from germline, CDR1 is SNHLY and CDR2 is FYNNEI. V was shortened by 7 bases and J by 5 bases, with 17 bases between the two germline ends. The CDR3 spans 14 residues. The CDR3 loop reads CASTRGQPSETQYF. The CDR3 coding sequence is TGTGCCAGCACCAGAGGACAGCCTAGTGAGACCCAGTACTTC.

Many counts were recorded for this clonotype. The chain recombines TRBV15 with TRBJ2-1; 8 nucleotides line up with TRBD1. Germline CDR1 LNHNV, CDR2 YYDKDF (reference sequence). The CDR3 is made up of 16 amino acids. With V trimmed by 3 bases and J by 2 bases, 6 bases remained unmatched. The CDR3 sequence: CATSSAPGGAYNEQFF. Here the CDR3 DNA reads TGTGCCACCAGCAGTGCGCCAGGGGGCGCCTACAATGAGCAGTTCTTC.

This clonotype was seen just once. The chain combines TRBV15 with TRBJ1-5; D possibly corresponds to TRBD1 (6 bases). CDR1 and CDR2 from the germline V gene are LNHNV and YYDKDF (reference sequence). CDR3 length: 15 residues. V was shortened by 3 bases and J by 1 base, with 10 bases between the two germline ends. This CDR3 reads CATSRDTGSNQPQHF. The CDR3 DNA reads TGTGCCACCAGCAGGGATACAGGGAGCAATCAGCCCCAGCATTTT.

There are many counts of this clonotype. The chain has TRBV3-1 and TRBJ1-2; no clear D. The CDR3 extends over 14 amino acids. From germline, CDR1 is LGHDT and CDR2 YNNKEL (reference sequence). Trimming removed 3 bases from V and 3 bases from J, with 11 bases in between. CDR3 bases: TGTGCCAGCAGCCACCGCACAGTAGACTATGGCTACACCTTC. Protein product: CASSHRTVDYGYTF.

This clonotype has ten or more counts. The CDR3 loop reads CAIKGGQGGDTQYF. CDR3 DNA sequence: TGTGCCATCAAAGGGGGACAGGGGGGAGATACGCAGTATTTT. The chain links TRBV10-3 to TRBJ2-3, with 11 bases identical to TRBD1. With 7 bases clipped from V and 5 bases from J, the junction kept 5 bases outside the gene matches. This CDR3 has 14 amino acids. Germline lookup yields CDR1 ENHRY and CDR2 SYGVKD.

V usage is TRBV20-1 and J usage is TRBJ2-5; a weak D match, TRBD1 (5 bases). Trimming cost V 6 bases and J 5 bases, with 10 bases left between them. Germline V gene data show CDR1 as DFQATT and CDR2 as SNEGSKA (reference sequence). This CDR3 has 11 residues. The CDR3 sequence: CSAAKGETQYF. CDR3 nucleotide sequence: TGCAGTGCGGCTAAGGGGGAGACCCAGTACTTC.

This clonotype has ten or more counts. CDR3 nucleotides: TGTGCCAGCAGTCCACCGGGACAAGGATACCAGCCCCAGCATTTT. Translated, it gives CASSPPGQGYQPQHF. The V gene is TRBV12-3 or TRBV12-4, the J gene TRBJ1-5, with a tentative D call TRBD1 (6 bases). Between the trimmed V and J ends, which lost 5 bases and 7 bases, there was a span of 18 bases. There are 15 residues in the CDR3.

CDR3 DNA sequence: TGTGCCAGCAGTTCAGGAGGGGGATTCACAGATACGCAGTATTTT. Its translation: CASSSGGGFTDTQYF. This chain connects TRBV25-1 to TRBJ2-3; D may correspond to TRBD1 or TRBD2 (6 bases each). The germline V gene encodes CDR1 MGHDK and CDR2 SYGVNS. The CDR3 covers 15 residues. Deletions cut 5 bases from V and 2 bases from J, with 14 bases between.

This clonotype was seen many times. The genes are TRBV7-2 and TRBJ2-3, with 8 positions matching TRBD2. Germline V gives CDR1 SGHTA, CDR2 FQGNSA. The CDR3 is made up of 15 amino acids. The junction had 5 bases not matched to a gene; V was cut back by 1 base and J by 5 bases. The CDR3 loop reads CASSLEERGRDTQYF. The CDR3 DNA reads TGTGCCAGCAGCTTAGAGGAGCGGGGGAGAGATACGCAGTATTTT.